This TCR beta chain stems from a study of blood T cell repertoires in COVID-19. This table comes from immunoSEQ multiplex PCR, and its TCRdb copy is limited to in-frame clones, with some not included. Among under 60,000 clones listed, roughly 87% were seen once. From germline, CDR1 is SGHRS and CDR2 YFSETQ. The CDR3 sequence is 16 residues long. The trim removed 0 bases at V and 7 bases at J, leaving 6 bases unmatched. Sequencing input: peripheral blood. The sequence was collected from a human donor with acute or convalescent COVID-19. The donor label of this sample is uncertain. The chain carries TRBV5-1 and TRBJ2-1, with TRBD2 identical over 11 bases. DNA of the CDR3: TGCGCCAGCAGCTTGGGGACTAGCGGGCCAGAAAATGAGCAGTTCTTC. This gives the protein CASSLGTSGPENEQFF.